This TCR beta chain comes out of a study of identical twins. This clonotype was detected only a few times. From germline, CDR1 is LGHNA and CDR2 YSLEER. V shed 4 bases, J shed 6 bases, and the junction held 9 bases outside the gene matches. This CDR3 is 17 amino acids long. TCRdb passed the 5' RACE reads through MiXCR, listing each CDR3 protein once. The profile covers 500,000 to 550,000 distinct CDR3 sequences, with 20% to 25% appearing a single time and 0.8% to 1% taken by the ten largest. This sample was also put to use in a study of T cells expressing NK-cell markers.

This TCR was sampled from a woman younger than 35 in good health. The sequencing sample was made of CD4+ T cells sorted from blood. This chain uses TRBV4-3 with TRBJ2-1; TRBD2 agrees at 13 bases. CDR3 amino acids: CASSLGIGTSGINEQFF. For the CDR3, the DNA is TGCGCCAGCAGCCTGGGGATAGGGACTAGCGGGATCAATGAGCAGTTCTTC.